Following are 6 T cell receptor beta chains from one sample sequenced in a study of T cell clones after liver transplantation. Sequencing was performed with immunoSEQ multiplex PCR; in TCRdb, only in-frame clones are kept and a portion is missing. This table holds roughly 20,000 clones, approximately 88% found once. This specimen consisted of CD8+ T cells from blood, obtained before liver transplant. The receptors were sampled from a human donor who received a liver transplant.

As regards this clone: At one of its ends the junction is not consistent with the germline gene, which may arise from a read error. The rearrangement joins TRBV5-4 to TRBJ1-2; D gene uncertain. Germline CDR1 is SGHNT and CDR2 is YYREEE (reference sequence). This CDR3 has 14 amino acids. CDR3 DNA sequence: TGCGCCAGCAGCCAAGATCAAGGGAACTATGGCTACACCTTC. Amino acids: CASSQDQGNYGYTF.

The chain employs TRBV28 and TRBJ2-1, with 10 bases lining up with TRBD2. The CDR3 extends over 16 amino acids. Unmatched junction bases numbered 6, after V lost 4 bases and J lost 3 bases. The germline gives CDR1 MDHEN, CDR2 SYDVKM. This chain's CDR3 is CASSSLSSGSYNEQFF. CDR3 nucleotide sequence: TGTGCCAGCAGTTCTCTCTCTAGCGGGAGCTACAATGAGCAGTTCTTC.

The chain combines TRBV10-2 with TRBJ2-5, with a possible D match to TRBD2 (6 bases). Germline CDR1 and CDR2: WSHSY and SAAADI. Trimming took 6 bases from V and 5 from J, leaving 19 bases between them. The length of the CDR3 is 15 residues. The chain's CDR3 is CASSDWDSAVETQYF. CDR3 nucleotides: TGCGCCAGCAGCGATTGGGACTCAGCGGTGGAGACCCAGTACTTC.

The genes are TRBV20-1 and TRBJ2-5; no definite D call. V lost 4 bases to trimming and J lost 5 bases, with 5 bases between them. The CDR3 totals 10 residues. Germline V gene sequence: CDR1 DFQATT, CDR2 SNEGSKA (reference sequence). CDR3 in DNA: TGCAGTGCTAACTCGGAGACCCAGTACTTC. This codes for CSANSETQYF.

In its sample, this clone was seen once. The chain links TRBV5-1 to TRBJ2-7; a weak D match, TRBD2 (6 bases). V shed 2 bases and J shed 7 bases, with 25 bases lying between them. The germline V gene has CDR1 SGHRS and CDR2 YFSETQ. This CDR3 contains 17 residues. The CDR3 DNA sequence: TGCGCCAGCAGCTTAGATCTCTCTGGCGCGGGGAAGGGGGAGCAGTACTTC. It specifies CASSLDLSGAGKGEQYF.

The V and J genes are TRBV4-3 and TRBJ1-1; D gene unclear. The germline V gene has CDR1 LGHNA and CDR2 YSLEER. The CDR3 spans 16 residues. The ends were cut back, 0 bases at V and 0 bases at J, with 11 bases in the middle. CDR3 residues: CASSQDQEGLNTEAFF. CDR3 DNA: TGCGCCAGCAGCCAAGACCAGGAAGGGTTGAACACTGAAGCTTTCTTT.